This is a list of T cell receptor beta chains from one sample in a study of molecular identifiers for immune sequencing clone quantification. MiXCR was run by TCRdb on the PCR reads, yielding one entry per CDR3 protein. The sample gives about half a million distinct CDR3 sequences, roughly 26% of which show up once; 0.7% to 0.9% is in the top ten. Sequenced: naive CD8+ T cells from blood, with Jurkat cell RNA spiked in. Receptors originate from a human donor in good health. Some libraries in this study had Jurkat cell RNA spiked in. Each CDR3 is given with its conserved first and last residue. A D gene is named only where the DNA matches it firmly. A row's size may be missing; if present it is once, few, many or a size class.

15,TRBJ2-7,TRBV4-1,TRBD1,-,CASSQGWQGAHEQYF,TGCGCCAGCAGCCAAGGGTGGCAGGGGGCCCACGAGCAGTACTTC
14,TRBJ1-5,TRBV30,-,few,CAWSGVGGNQPQHF,TGTGCCTGGAGTGGGGTTGGAGGCAATCAGCCCCAGCATTTT
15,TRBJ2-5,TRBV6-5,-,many,CASSYSNSRQETQYF,TGTGCCAGCAGTTACTCGAATTCACGTCAAGAGACCCAGTACTTC
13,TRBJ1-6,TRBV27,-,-,CASSLSLNSPLHF,TGTGCCAGCAGTTTATCTCTAAATTCACCCCTCCACTTT
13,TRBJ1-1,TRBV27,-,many,CASSLDTGTEAFF,TGTGCCAGCAGTTTAGATACGGGCACTGAAGCTTTCTTT
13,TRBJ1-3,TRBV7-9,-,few,CASSSVSGNTIYF,TGTGCCAGCAGCTCGGTCTCTGGAAACACCATATATTTT
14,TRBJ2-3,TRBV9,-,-,CASSVVGGKDTQYF,TGTGCCAGCAGCGTGGTAGGGGGGAAGGATACGCAGTATTTT
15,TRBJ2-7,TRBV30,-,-,CAWSRSQGPLYEQYF,TGTGCCTGGAGTAGGTCCCAGGGACCTCTCTACGAGCAGTACTTC
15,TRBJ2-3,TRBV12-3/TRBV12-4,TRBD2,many,CASSSPSGGQDTQYF,TGTGCCAGCAGTTCTCCCAGCGGGGGGCAAGATACGCAGTATTTT
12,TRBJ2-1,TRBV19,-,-,CATKGGGNEQFF,TGTGCCACCAAGGGGGGCGGCAATGAGCAGTTCTTC
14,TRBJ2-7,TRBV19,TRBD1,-,CASSILTGWNEQYF,TGTGCCAGTAGTATCCTGACAGGGTGGAACGAGCAGTACTTC
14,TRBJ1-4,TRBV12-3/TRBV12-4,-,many,CASSGVSSSEKLFF,TGTGCCAGCAGTGGAGTCTCCTCGAGTGAAAAACTGTTTTTT
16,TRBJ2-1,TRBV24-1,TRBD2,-,CATSDSASGTLNEQFF,TGTGCCACCAGTGATTCGGCTAGCGGGACATTGAATGAGCAGTTCTTC
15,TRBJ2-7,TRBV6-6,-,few,CASSQGGARFYEQYF,TGTGCCAGCAGTCAGGGGGGCGCCCGGTTCTACGAGCAGTACTTC
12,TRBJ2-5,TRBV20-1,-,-,CSARKGGETQYF,TGCAGTGCTAGGAAGGGAGGAGAGACCCAGTACTTC
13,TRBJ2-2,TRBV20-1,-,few,CSARAGVTGELFF,TGCAGTGCTAGAGCGGGGGTGACCGGGGAGCTGTTTTTT
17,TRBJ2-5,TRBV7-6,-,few,CASSLELVQGHQETQYF,TGTGCCAGCAGCTTAGAGTTGGTGCAGGGTCACCAAGAGACCCAGTACTTC
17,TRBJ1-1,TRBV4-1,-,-,CASSPTGTQYLNTEAFF,TGCGCCAGCAGTCCCACAGGAACCCAATACCTGAACACTGAAGCTTTCTTT
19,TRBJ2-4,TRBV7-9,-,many,CASSLKRDQDILAKNIQYF,TGTGCCAGCAGCTTAAAACGGGATCAGGACATCCTAGCCAAAAACATTCAGTACTTC
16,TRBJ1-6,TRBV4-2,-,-,CASSQGLSSYNSPLHF,TGTGCCAGCAGCCAAGGGCTGAGCTCCTATAATTCACCCCTCCACTTT
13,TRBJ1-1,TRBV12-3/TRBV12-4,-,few,CASTPGAITEAFF,TGTGCCAGCACCCCAGGGGCCATCACTGAAGCTTTCTTT
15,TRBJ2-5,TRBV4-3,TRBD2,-,CASSQDRAGGEPQYF,TGCGCCAGCAGCCAAGATCGAGCGGGGGGAGAGCCCCAGTACTTC
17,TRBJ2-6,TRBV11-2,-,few,CASSPFPLSSGANVLTF,TGTGCCAGCAGCCCCTTCCCCCTGAGCTCTGGGGCCAACGTCCTGACTTTC
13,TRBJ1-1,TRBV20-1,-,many,CSAIAARAPGAFF,TGCAGTGCCATCGCGGCCAGGGCCCCTGGGGCTTTCTTT
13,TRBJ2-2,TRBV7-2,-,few,CASSLDHTGELFF,TGTGCCAGCAGCTTGGACCACACCGGGGAGCTGTTTTTT
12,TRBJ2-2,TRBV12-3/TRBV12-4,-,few,CASSPGIGELFF,TGTGCCAGCAGCCCAGGGATCGGGGAGCTGTTTTTT
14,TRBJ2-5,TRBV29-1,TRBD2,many,CSVGLAGFQETQYF,TGCAGCGTTGGACTAGCGGGATTCCAAGAGACCCAGTACTTC
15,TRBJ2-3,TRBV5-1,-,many,CASSPTYRSSDTQYF,TGCGCCAGCAGCCCTACATACAGGAGTTCAGATACGCAGTATTTT
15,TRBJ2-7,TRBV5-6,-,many,CASSLRRRNSYEQYF,TGTGCCAGCAGCCTTAGGCGCAGGAACTCCTACGAGCAGTACTTC
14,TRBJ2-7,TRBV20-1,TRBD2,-,CSANSGGRSYEQYF,TGCAGTGCTAATAGCGGGGGGCGCTCCTACGAGCAGTACTTC
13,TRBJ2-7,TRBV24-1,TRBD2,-,CATPRGDSNEQYF,TGTGCCACCCCCCGGGGGGACTCGAACGAGCAGTACTTC
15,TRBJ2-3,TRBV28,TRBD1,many,CASGTGTGGRDTQYF,TGTGCCAGCGGAACCGGGACAGGGGGACGAGATACGCAGTATTTT
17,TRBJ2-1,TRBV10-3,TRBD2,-,CAISGTRGRAGDNEQFF,TGTGCCATCAGTGGGACTCGCGGGAGGGCCGGAGACAATGAGCAGTTCTTC